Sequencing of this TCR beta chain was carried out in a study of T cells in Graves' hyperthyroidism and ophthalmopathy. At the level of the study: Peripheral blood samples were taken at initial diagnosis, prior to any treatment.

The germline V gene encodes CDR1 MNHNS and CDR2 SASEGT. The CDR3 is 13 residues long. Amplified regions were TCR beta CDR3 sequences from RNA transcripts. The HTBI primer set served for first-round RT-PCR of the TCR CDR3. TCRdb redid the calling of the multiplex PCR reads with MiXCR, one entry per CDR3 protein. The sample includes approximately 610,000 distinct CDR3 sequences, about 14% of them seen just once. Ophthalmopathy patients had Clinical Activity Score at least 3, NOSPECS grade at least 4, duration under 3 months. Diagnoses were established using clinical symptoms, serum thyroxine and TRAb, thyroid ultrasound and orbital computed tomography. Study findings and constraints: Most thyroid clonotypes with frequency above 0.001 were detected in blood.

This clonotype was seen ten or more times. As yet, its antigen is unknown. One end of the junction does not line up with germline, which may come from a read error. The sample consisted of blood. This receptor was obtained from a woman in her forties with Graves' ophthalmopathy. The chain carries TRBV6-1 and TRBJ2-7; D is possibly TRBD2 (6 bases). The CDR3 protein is CASNAQEGQKSQF. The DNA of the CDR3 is TGTGCCAGCAACGCACAGGAGGGCCAGAAGAGCCAGTTC.